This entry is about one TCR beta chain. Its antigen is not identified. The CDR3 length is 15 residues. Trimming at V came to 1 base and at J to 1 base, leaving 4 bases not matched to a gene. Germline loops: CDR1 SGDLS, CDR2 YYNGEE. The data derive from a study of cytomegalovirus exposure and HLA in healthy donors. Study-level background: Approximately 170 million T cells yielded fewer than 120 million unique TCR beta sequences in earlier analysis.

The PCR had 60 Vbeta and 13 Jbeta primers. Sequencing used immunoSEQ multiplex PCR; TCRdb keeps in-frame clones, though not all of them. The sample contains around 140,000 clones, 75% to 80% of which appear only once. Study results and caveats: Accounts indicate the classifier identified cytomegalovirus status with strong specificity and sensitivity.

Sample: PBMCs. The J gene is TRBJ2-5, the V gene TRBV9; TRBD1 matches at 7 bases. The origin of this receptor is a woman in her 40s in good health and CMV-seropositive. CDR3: CASSVRDSPQETQYF. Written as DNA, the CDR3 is TGTGCCAGCAGCGTAAGGGACAGCCCCCAAGAGACCCAGTACTTC.